This is a list of T cell receptor beta chains from one sample in a study of blood T cell repertoires in COVID-19. Sequencing used immunoSEQ multiplex PCR; TCRdb keeps in-frame clones, though not all of them. The sample lists 150,000 or so clones; over 65% were seen once. Sequenced material: peripheral blood. The receptors come from a woman of 80 years or more with active or convalescent COVID-19. The CDR3 runs from the conserved cysteine through the conserved F or W. The D gene is left open where the match is weak. Not all rows give a size; the values are once, few, many and, for expanded clones, a class.

clone_size	d_call	v_call	j_call	cdr3_nt	cdr3_aa
.	TRBD1	TRBV27	TRBJ1-2	TGTGCCAGCAGTTCCCAAGGACAGGGATATGGCTACACCTTC	CASSSQGQGYGYTF
many	.	TRBV7-9	TRBJ1-1	TGTGCCAGCAGCTTACATACGGGGAACACTGAAGCTTTCTTT	CASSLHTGNTEAFF
.	.	TRBV6-5	TRBJ1-5	TGTGCCAGCAGGAGGGAGCAAAGCAATCAGCCCCAGCATTTT	CASRREQSNQPQHF
.	TRBD1	TRBV2	TRBJ2-4	TGTGCCAGCAGGGGACAGCTCGCCAAAAACATTCAGTACTTC	CASRGQLAKNIQYF
.	.	TRBV6-6	TRBJ2-7	TGTGCCAGCGGGCGCGACAGCTCCTACGAGCAGTACTTC	CASGRDSSYEQYF
.	.	TRBV30	TRBJ1-1	TGTGCCTGGAGTATAAACACTGAAGCTTTCTTT	CAWSINTEAFF
.	.	TRBV9	TRBJ1-3	TGTGCCAGCAGCCCACAAACGACAGAAAGCTCTGGAAACACCATATATTTT	CASSPQTTESSGNTIYF
.	TRBD2	TRBV6-2/TRBV6-3	TRBJ2-7	TGTGCCAGCAGTTACGAGGCGGGGGGGGGCGACGAGCAGTACTTC	CASSYEAGGGDEQYF
.	.	TRBV30	TRBJ2-5	TGTGCCTGGAGTGCCTCTGGGGGGGCGTCTGAGACCCAGTACTTC	CAWSASGGASETQYF
.	.	TRBV3-1/TRBV3-2	TRBJ1-6	TGTGCCAGCAGCCAGGTGGGGGCTCTCGATAATTCACCCCTCCACTTT	CASSQVGALDNSPLHF
.	.	TRBV18	TRBJ1-1	TGTGCCAGCTCACCTCAGAAGTCAGGGAACACTGAAGCTTTCTTT	CASSPQKSGNTEAFF